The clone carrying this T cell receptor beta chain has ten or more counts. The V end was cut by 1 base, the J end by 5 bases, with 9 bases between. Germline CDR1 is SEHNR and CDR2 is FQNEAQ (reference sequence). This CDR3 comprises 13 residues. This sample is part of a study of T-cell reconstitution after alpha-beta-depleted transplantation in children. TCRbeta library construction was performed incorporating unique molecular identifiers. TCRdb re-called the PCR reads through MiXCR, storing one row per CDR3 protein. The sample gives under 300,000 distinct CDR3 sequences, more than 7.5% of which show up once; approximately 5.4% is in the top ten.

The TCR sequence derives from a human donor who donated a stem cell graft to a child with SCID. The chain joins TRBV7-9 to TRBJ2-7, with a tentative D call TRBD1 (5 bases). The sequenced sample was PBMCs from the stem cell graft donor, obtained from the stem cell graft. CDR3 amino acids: CASSLEPRDEQYF. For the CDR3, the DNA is TGTGCCAGCAGCTTAGAACCCAGGGACGAGCAGTACTTC. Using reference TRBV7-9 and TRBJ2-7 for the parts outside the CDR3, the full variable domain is DTGVSQNPRHKITKRGQNVTFRCDPISEHNRLYWYRQTLGQGPEFLTYFQNEAQLEKSRLLSDRFSAERPKGSFSTLEIQRTEQGDSAMYLCASSLEPRDEQYFGPGTRLTVT.